The 7 T cell receptor beta chains below all came from one sample that was sequenced in a study of cytomegalovirus exposure and HLA in healthy donors. The primer mix had 60 Vbeta and 13 Jbeta primers. Generated by immunoSEQ multiplex PCR, the TCRdb table keeps only in-frame clones and is missing some. The sample yields about 100,000 clones, roughly 80% seen once. Specimen: PBMCs. The receptors stem from a man younger than 45 in good health and CMV-seropositive.

With respect to this clone: One end of the junction fails to match germline, which may point to a read error. Other nucleotide sequences from this sample produce the same CDR3. This chain joins TRBV11-2 and TRBJ2-4; the match to TRBD2 covers 8 bases. Germline V gene sequence: CDR1 SGHAT, CDR2 FQNNGV. The CDR3 length is 13 residues. Written as DNA, the CDR3 is TGTGCCAGCAGCTTTAGCGGGGAAAACAGTCAGTACTTC. Amino acid sequence: CASSFSGENSQYF.

Of note for this clone: A junction boundary mismatches the germline segment, possibly from a read error. The chain couples TRBV18 to TRBJ2-4, with D possibly matching TRBD1 (6 bases). The CDR3 totals 16 residues. Germline CDR1 KGHSH, CDR2 LQKENI. The CDR3 DNA follows: TGTGCCAGCTCACCACCCGAACAGGGAGTAAAAAACAGTCAGTACTTC. Amino acids: CASSPPEQGVKNSQYF.

V is TRBV30 and J is TRBJ2-1, with 7 bases that match TRBD2. CDR1 is GTSNPN, CDR2 SVGIG, per germline (reference sequence). The CDR3 is 14 residues long. Trimming at V came to 0 bases and at J to 4 bases, leaving 3 bases not matched to a gene. The CDR3 DNA follows: TGTGCCTGGAGTGTTGGCGGGGGTTACAATGAGCAGTTCTTC. Protein product: CAWSVGGGYNEQFF.

V is TRBV6-5 and J is TRBJ1-5; possibly TRBD1 for D (5 bases). Germline CDR1 reads MNHEY; CDR2 reads SVGAGI. This CDR3 is built from 15 residues. The V end lost 0 bases, the J end lost 6 bases, and 12 bases lay between the germline ends. The CDR3 sequence: CASSYSYRPGQPQHF. The CDR3 bases are TGTGCCAGCAGTTACTCGTACAGGCCCGGTCAGCCCCAGCATTTT.

Of note for this clone: One end of the junction does not line up with germline, which may come from a read error. V usage is TRBV19 and J usage is TRBJ2-6; 7 bases agree with TRBD1. Germline V lookup: CDR1 LNHDA, CDR2 SQIVND (reference sequence). CDR3 length: 17 amino acids. The CDR3 DNA reads as TGTGCCAGTAACACCGGGACAGCGGTCTCTGGGGCCAACGGCCTGACTTTC. Translated, it gives CASNTGTAVSGANGLTF.

The chain joins TRBV10-1 to TRBJ1-1, with a possible D match to TRBD1 (5 bases). The CDR3 runs to 12 residues. Trimming took 4 bases from V and 12 from J, leaving 15 bases between them. Germline V CDR1 and CDR2: WNHNN, SYGVQD (reference sequence). CDR3 in amino acids: CASSGADRGTFF. DNA for the CDR3: TGCGCCAGCAGTGGGGCGGACCGGGGGACTTTCTTT.

This clone was seen only a few times. This chain connects TRBV6-1 to TRBJ1-6; no reliable D call. In germline, CDR1 is MNHNS, CDR2 SASEGT. This CDR3 contains 11 residues. The V gene lost 5 bases and the J gene lost 12 bases, with 8 bases spanning the gap. This chain's CDR3 is CASSYGGPLHF. The CDR3 nucleotides are TGTGCCAGCAGTTATGGCGGACCCCTCCACTTT.